The TCR beta chain described here comes from a study of early T cells in non-severe SARS-CoV-2 infection. Study-level results: Anti-spike CD8 responses were favored by VDJdb matching, which missed private and CD4 specificities.

Germline V gene sequence: CDR1 SGHRS, CDR2 YFSETQ. This CDR3 comprises 15 residues. V was shortened by 4 bases and J by 4 bases, with 17 bases between the two germline ends. This clonotype has at least ten counts. Antigen unknown. Individual cDNA molecules received unique molecular identifiers. TCRdb recomputed calls from the 5' RACE reads with MiXCR, one row per CDR3 protein. Here the sample spans nearly 110,000 distinct CDR3 sequences, approximately 10% being singletons. Material: whole blood. The receptor's source is an adult who was a healthcare worker with PCR-confirmed SARS-CoV-2 infection or an uninfected control (not recorded which). This chain links TRBV5-1 with TRBJ1-2, with D perhaps TRBD1 (6 bases). CDR3 in DNA: TGCGCCAGCAGCAACACAGGGAGACCTTCCTATGGCTACACCTTC. Protein product: CASSNTGRPSYGYTF.